A single T cell receptor (beta chain) is shown here with its context. Its antigen is unidentified. PCR was performed a second time for roughly 7 to 11 cycles using a sample-barcoded 5' primer and a J-beta primer mix. TCRdb passed the 5' RACE reads through MiXCR, listing each CDR3 protein once. Found here are over a million distinct CDR3 sequences, approximately 38% of them singletons; the top ten hold 6.5% to 10%. The data stem from a study of blood T cells in healthy people across ages. Germline V gene sequence: CDR1 SNHLY, CDR2 FYNNEI. Trimming cost V 8 bases and J 5 bases; bases outside gene matches: 6. This CDR3 region has 12 residues. Study-level results: No one knew whether donors had CMV, which possibly confounded expanded clonotype changes. Significant beta diversity loss was already apparent by age around 36, declining roughly linearly.

Peripheral blood was drawn, approximately 9.7 milliliters per donor. The chain carries TRBV2 and TRBJ2-7; 7 nucleotides match TRBD2. Sequencing was performed on blood. The source is a woman aged 18-30 years in good health. CDR3 sequence (DNA): TGTGCCAGCGGACTAGTCGTCCACGAGCAGTACTTC. It translates to CASGLVVHEQYF.